This T cell receptor (beta chain) was profiled in a study of OX40 agonist ivuxolimab in advanced cancers. V shed 5 bases and J 2 bases; nucleotides not matched to a gene: 3. The CDR3 covers 14 residues. CDR1 SGHAT and CDR2 FQDESV come from the germline V gene (reference sequence). Some clones are missing from TCRdb's copy, which holds only in-frame ones; the method was immunoSEQ multiplex PCR. The sample yields 40,000 to 55,000 clones, 80% to 95% seen once. The chain carries TRBV11-1 and TRBJ2-7; TRBD2 matches at 10 bases. Specimen: CD4+ or CD8+ T cells sorted from blood, collected in a trial of the OX40 agonist ivuxolimab. The source is an adult with an advanced solid tumor such as melanoma, head and neck, liver or kidney cancer. CDR3 sequence reads: CASSEGLAAYEQYF. CDR3 in DNA: TGTGCCAGCAGCGAAGGACTAGCGGCCTACGAGCAGTACTTC.